The T cell receptor beta chain described here comes from a study of shared clonotypes between healthy human individuals. This CDR3 region has 14 residues. Germline V gene lookup returns CDR1 MNHEY and CDR2 SVGAGI. Trimming cost V 6 bases and J 5 bases; bases outside gene matches: 10. Measured with immunoSEQ multiplex PCR; TCRdb has only the in-frame clones, and not every one. The repertoire holds about 520,000 clones, approximately 81% seen once, with roughly an eighth in the top ten. This sequence was found in a woman in her 40s in good health. Some clones in this sample may be carry-over from other donors' samples. Source material: PBMCs. This chain joins TRBV6-5 and TRBJ2-7, with TRBD1 matching over 7 bases. The CDR3 bases are TGTGCCAGCAGCCTGAAATTAGGGGGCCACGAGCAGTACTTC. This encodes CASSLKLGGHEQYF.